This T cell receptor (beta chain) is from a study of cytomegalovirus exposure and HLA in healthy donors. Broader study findings: DRB1 showed the most TCR associations and HLA-C the fewest in a later analysis, as rates varied by HLA locus.

The PCR used 60 Vbeta and 13 Jbeta primers. Measured with immunoSEQ multiplex PCR; TCRdb has only the in-frame clones, and not every one. Its table records about 70,000 clones. Concerning this clone: Its antigen remains unidentified.

The germline V gene encodes CDR1 SNHLY and CDR2 FYNNEI. With 5 bases clipped from V and 4 bases from J, the junction kept 8 bases outside the gene matches. The CDR3 is 15 amino acids. The sequence derives from a female donor in good health and CMV-seropositive. The sequenced sample was PBMCs. The chain combines TRBV2 with TRBJ1-1, with 9 bases lining up with TRBD1. The CDR3 loop is CASSWGQGFFTEAFF. CDR3 DNA: TGTGCCAGCAGTTGGGGACAGGGTTTTTTCACTGAAGCTTTCTTT.